This T cell receptor beta chain was observed in a study of cytotoxic CD8 clonotypes in ibrutinib-treated CLL. Data came from immunoSEQ multiplex PCR; TCRdb stores just in-frame clones and leaves some out. The repertoire has 250,000 to 350,000 clones, about 72% of them found once; the top ten carry around 6%. V was trimmed by 0 bases and J by 2 bases, leaving 8 bases between them. The CDR3 runs 14 residues. Germline V lookup: CDR1 ENHRY, CDR2 SYGVKD. The sequencing here drew on PBMCs, taken at disease progression, from a patient treated with ibrutinib. The source is a human donor with chronic lymphocytic leukemia. V usage is TRBV10-3 and J usage is TRBJ2-7; D gene ambiguous. The CDR3 nucleotides are TGTGCCATCAGTGAGTCGGGCGGACCCTACGAGCAGTACTTC. This codes for CAISESGGPYEQYF.